This T cell receptor beta chain emerged from a study of a mutant IDH1 vaccine in newly diagnosed glioma. Study details: The start of vaccination came 4-6 weeks after radiotherapy alone, or with temozolomide cycles.

Concerning this clone itself: The antigen remains unidentified.

V lost 2 bases, J lost 5 bases, and 12 bases lay in between. The CDR3 is 14 amino acids. Germline-derived CDR1 and CDR2 are SNHLY and FYNNEI. Clones were sequenced by immunoSEQ multiplex PCR, and TCRdb holds only the in-frame ones, with some missing. The table has roughly 50,000 clones, 81% seen once; the top ten hold around 8.4%. Indicated time point: week 23, last vaccination. In every dose of vaccine, 300 ug of mutant IDH1 20-mer peptide was given alongside topical imiquimod. V is TRBV2 and J is TRBJ2-5, with a weak D call TRBD2 (6 bases). The source is a woman aged 40-49 years with glioma. Some clones in this sample may be carry-over from other donors' samples. Sequences were derived from PBMCs, sampled from a glioma patient whose treatment included an IDH1 peptide vaccine. CDR3 loop: CASSEPPEGETQYF. The CDR3 DNA sequence: TGTGCCAGCAGTGAACCCCCGGAGGGGGAGACCCAGTACTTC.